This T cell receptor (beta chain) came from a study of blood T cell repertoires in COVID-19 (dated by TCRdb to the early 2020s). At the level of the whole study: The collaborator samples originated in the United States, Italy and Spain and spanned the acute and convalescent phases of COVID-19. The prospective study material was composed of cDNA or gDNA derived from T cells, B-cell-depleted T cells, or PBMCs. Deeply sampled blood TCRbeta repertoires from subjects exposed to, actively infected with, or recovered from COVID-19 were included in the dataset. The repertoires were made available in a free public database intended to serve as a resource for research on the immune response to SARS-CoV-2. Samples came from the ongoing ImmuneRACE study (first 160 participants) plus 1,254 subjects from 6 global collaborators. The sample metadata nearly always contained a de-identified subject ID, COVID-19 status, age in years and sex. Where HLA class I and class II types were available, the types were taken from metadata supplied by the sample provider, not from assay-based typing.

What the study reported, not specific to this receptor: How much clinical and demographic metadata was included differed by source and by participant, and the metadata was provided uncurated.

The collaborating institutions used their own protocols to collect whole blood in K2EDTA tubes. For TCRbeta analysis, collaborators shipped samples in one of three forms: frozen whole blood, isolated PBMCs, or DNA extracted from either of those sample types. As for this clone: Its antigen remains unidentified. No much larger clone exists at a distance of one base, and base qualities are not known.

For this chain, trimming is 5 bases at the V end and 5 bases at the J end, and the number of junction bases without a gene match is 4. The CDR3 runs 13 residues from the cysteine to the phenylalanine. The DNA shown is the 39-base CDR3, in frame from base 1. The immunoSEQ Assay, a bias-controlled multiplex PCR, was used to amplify TCRbeta CDR3 regions from genomic DNA. As for the authors' bioinformatics: Within the assay, amplification of reference gene primers was used to estimate how many nucleated cells each sample contained. To quantify the absolute abundance of each unique TCRbeta CDR3 rearrangement, sequence reads were collapsed and filtered. For each sample, productive Simpson clonality was calculated as the square root of Simpson's diversity index over productive rearrangements. The table was pulled from immuneACCESS by TCRdb, which kept in-frame rearrangements only. Such tables lose some clones; where checked, under half of the loss comes from unresolved V genes, and the rest has no known cause. V and J calls and clone size are copied from that table; D and trimming were computed from the DNA. For this sample there are 80,000 to 100,000 clones; 90% to 95% appear just once. The ten largest make up about 4.1% of the sample.

Sequenced: peripheral blood. Recombination connected TRBV12-3 or TRBV12-4 to TRBJ1-2, and TRBD1 matches 8 of the central bases. The clonotype comes from a human donor with active COVID-19. The donor label of this sample is uncertain. The CDR3 amino acid sequence is: CASSPGQDYGYTF. The nucleotides are TGTGCCAGCAGTCCGGGACAGGATTATGGCTACACCTTC.